These 3 T cell receptor beta chains came from one sample sequenced in a study of shared clonotypes between healthy human individuals. Using immunoSEQ multiplex PCR, the repertoire was profiled, and TCRdb retains in-frame clones only, with some absent. In the table there are 2 million to 2.5 million clones, approximately 94% of which are singletons. Input material: naive CD4+ T cells from PBMCs. Subset specified: CD45RA+ positively selected. The receptors here all came from a man younger than 35 in good health. Some clones in this sample may be carry-over from other donors' samples.

Regarding this clone: Other DNA sequences in the sample encode the same CDR3. The gene calls are TRBV7-9 and TRBJ1-1; D gene ambiguous. The CDR3 totals 13 residues. CDR1 and CDR2 (germline): SEHNR, FQNEAQ (reference sequence). Deletions cut 3 bases from V and 1 base from J, with 6 bases between. CDR3 DNA: TGTGCCAGCAGCTTGGGCAGGAACACTGAAGCTTTCTTT. Translating it yields CASSLGRNTEAFF.

This chain connects TRBV28 to TRBJ1-5, with 7 bases lining up with TRBD1. The CDR3 is 15 amino acids. V gave up 5 bases and J gave up 5 bases; unmatched junction bases: 9. Germline CDR1 is MDHEN and CDR2 is SYDVKM. For the CDR3, the DNA is TGTGCCAGCAGTATCACCGGACAGGACGATCAGCCCCAGCATTTT. Residues: CASSITGQDDQPQHF.

The chain employs TRBV11-1 and TRBJ2-1; 10 bases are shared with TRBD1. Losses at the gene ends were 5 bases for V and 8 bases for J; bases not matched to a gene: 15. CDR3 size: 17 residues. CDR1 and CDR2 (germline): SGHAT, FQDESV (reference sequence). CDR3 DNA: TGTGCCAGCAGCCCGGGGCAGGGACAGGGGAGGATCCATGAGCAGTTCTTC. As protein: CASSPGQGQGRIHEQFF.